Listed below are T cell receptor beta chains from one sample, sequenced in a study of blood T cell repertoires in COVID-19. Clones were read by immunoSEQ multiplex PCR, and TCRdb kept only the in-frame ones, dropping some. The table includes hundreds of thousands of clones, around 90% detected once. The sample was peripheral blood. Source of these receptors: a woman aged 25 to 45 with COVID-19, enrolled during active disease. CDR3s include the opening cysteine and the closing phenylalanine or tryptophan. The D gene is left open where the match is weak. Size is omitted from some rows. Given values are once, few, many or a class for expanded clones.

j_call clone_size d_call v_call cdr3_aa cdr3_nt
TRBJ1-2 . . TRBV6-5 CASTAQGSYYGYTF TGTGCCAGCACGGCTCAGGGGTCATATTATGGCTACACCTTC
TRBJ1-1 once TRBD1 TRBV29-1 CSVLQGGNTEAFF TGCAGCGTCCTACAGGGGGGGAACACTGAAGCTTTCTTT
TRBJ2-2 . TRBD1 TRBV5-6 CASSLARTGGTGELFF TGTGCCAGCAGCTTGGCGAGGACAGGGGGCACCGGGGAGCTGTTTTTT
TRBJ1-6 . . TRBV6-5 CASSVGGNNSPLHF TGTGCCAGCAGCGTAGGAGGGAATAATTCACCCCTCCACTTT
TRBJ2-7 . . TRBV28 CASGRDGGTVEQYF TGTGCCAGCGGACGAGACGGCGGGACAGTCGAGCAGTACTTC
TRBJ1-6 . . TRBV10-3 CAISESNPAGSPLHF TGTGCCATCAGTGAGTCGAACCCAGCGGGGTCACCCCTCCACTTT
TRBJ1-1 once . TRBV5-1 CASSLTDLINTEAFF TGCGCCAGCAGCTTGACAGACCTTATCAACACTGAAGCTTTCTTT
TRBJ2-4 . . TRBV11-3 CASSSGIAKNIQYF TGTGCCAGCAGCTCCGGGATAGCCAAAAACATTCAGTACTTC
TRBJ1-5 . TRBD1 TRBV2 CASRRDSGNQPQHF TGTGCCAGCAGGCGGGACAGTGGCAATCAGCCCCAGCATTTT
TRBJ1-2 . . TRBV4-1 CASSPQSGVNYGYTF TGCGCCAGCAGCCCGCAATCGGGGGTGAACTATGGCTACACCTTC
TRBJ2-3 . . TRBV11-3 CASSPTPRDTQYF TGTGCCAGCAGCCCAACCCCTCGGGATACGCAGTATTTT
TRBJ1-6 . . TRBV5-1 CASSSGEPNSPLHF TGCGCCAGCAGCTCCGGGGAACCCAATTCACCCCTCCACTTT
TRBJ1-1 . TRBD1 TRBV5-6 CASSFGQGYTEAFF TGTGCCAGCAGCTTCGGACAGGGGTACACTGAAGCTTTCTTT
TRBJ1-5 . . TRBV14 CASSSDFRQSSNQPQHF TGTGCCAGCAGCTCCGACTTTCGACAGAGTAGCAATCAGCCCCAGCATTTT
TRBJ2-5 . . TRBV16 CASSHTSTRETQYF TGTGCCAGCAGCCACACTAGCACTCGGGAGACCCAGTACTTC
TRBJ2-1 . . TRBV9 CASSPHGSAGPHNEQFF TGTGCCAGCAGCCCGCATGGTTCAGCGGGCCCTCACAATGAGCAGTTCTTC
TRBJ2-5 . TRBD2 TRBV6-2/TRBV6-3 CASSSHWTSYVQETQYF TGTGCCAGCAGTTCCCATTGGACTAGCTATGTACAAGAGACCCAGTACTTC
TRBJ2-3 . . TRBV7-2 CASSLVDYSTDTQYF TGTGCCAGCAGCTTAGTGGACTACAGCACAGATACGCAGTATTTT
TRBJ1-5 . TRBD1 TRBV18 CASSPGTDQPQHF TGTGCCAGCTCACCCGGGACAGACCAGCCCCAGCATTTT
TRBJ1-5 once . TRBV4-3 CASSQGSGGGQPQHF TGCGCCAGCAGCCAAGGGAGTGGTGGCGGTCAGCCCCAGCATTTT